The T cell receptor beta chain under discussion was sequenced for a study of identical twins (dated by TCRdb to the mid-2010s). About the full investigation: To test whether fetal clonotypes persist, the study used deep sequencing on TCR alpha and beta repertoires from monozygotic twins, unrelated adults of various ages, and cord blood. To rule out contamination, replicate twin experiments were performed at different times with different library preparation protocols. Paper-wide results and their limitations: Fewer insertions were carried by abundant cord blood beta clonotypes; a weaker similar trend was observed in young adult naive repertoires, while no such trend was observed in memory repertoires. Because the same donors could not be followed over many years, conclusions were based on cross-sectional statistical analysis. In monozygotic twins, recombination models systematically underestimated out-of-frame TCR alpha sharing, but the models matched the sharing seen between unrelated individuals. A weaker excess of twin sharing was found in beta out-of-frame sequences because the signal-to-noise ratio was lowered by fewer shared sequences. Invariant T cells such as MAIT and iNKT could partly confound zero-insertion analyses, though diverse VJ usage argued against this for most clonotypes. Compared with coincidental sharing between unrelated individuals, an excess of low generation-probability sequences was observed among out-of-frame TCR alpha sequences shared between twins.

This clonotype was counted at least ten times. Its antigen specificity is not known. Base qualities were left out, and no much larger clone turns up one base away. Measured from the cysteine to the phenylalanine, the CDR3 is 16 residues long. Only the CDR3 region is kept as DNA, spanning 48 bases read in frame from base 1. Trimming leaves V shorter by 4 bases and J shorter by 5 bases, with the junction holding 1 base beyond the gene matches. Sequences KGHDR (CDR1) and SFDVKD (CDR2) are obtained from the germline V gene. Receptor libraries were prepared by 5' RACE. Sequencing took place on an Illumina HiSeq 2000. Template switching added a universal primer binding site, and the final cDNA carried a unique molecular identifier that allowed TCR cDNA molecules to be counted accurately. Specific primers in the conserved constant-segment region were used to synthesize first-strand cDNA for the TCR alpha and beta chains. To control for contamination, every cDNA library was double barcoded, receiving both a SMART-Mk sample barcode and Illumina barcodes. TruSeq adapter sequences, together with Illumina sample barcodes, were added in two successive PCR steps. The TCR alpha and beta cDNA libraries were sequenced on the Illumina HiSeq platform using custom primers. The paper's processing steps were these. Unique molecular identifiers were extracted from raw reads with MiGEC, and CDR3 positions were determined with MiXCR. For each individual, recombination models were inferred using an EM algorithm with the repgenHMM and IGoR tools. Shared clonotype analysis was performed with the tcR package in R, normalizing sharing by the product of cloneset sizes. To study raw recombination without the effects of thymic and clonal selection, out-of-frame nonproductive sequences were analyzed. In-frame beta chains were kept once TCRdb had trimmed the public reads at Q25 with fastp and called clones with MiXCR. When rows share a CDR3 protein, they turn into one entry using the most common DNA and genes. Clone size and V and J calls follow TCRdb, not the original study. Across this sample there are 200,000 to 250,000 distinct CDR3 sequences, with under 8.5% seen only once. The ten largest clones take up just over 14% of the sample.

Every donor in the study was a healthy Caucasian. Three pairs of female monozygotic twins, all aged roughly 18 to 30 years, made up the twin cohort. CD4+ and CD8+ T cell populations were isolated with positive isolation kits from Invitrogen. These data also formed part of another study, on T cells expressing NK-cell markers. The second paper further reports: TCR beta-chain repertoires were profiled in sorted CD3+CD56+NKG2C+, CD3+CD56+NKG2C- and CD3+CD56-NKG2C+ T-cell subsets from about 8 donors. Among the eight sequenced donors, only one was HCMV-seronegative, while the other seven were HCMV-seropositive. In several experiments an anti-gammadeltaTCR antibody was added to restrict sorting to alphabetaTCR-expressing T cells. In more than five donors, the dominant CD3+CD56+NKG2C+ clonotypes were found to rank among the top 10 CD8+ clonotypes and to make up 1.0-7.0% of CD8+ T cells. Those dominant clonotypes were again the most abundant among CD3+CD56-NKG2C+ cells in a handful of donors, at about 28.3-65%. It remained unclear whether the expanded NKG2C-expressing T cell clones were specific for HCMV antigens. All eight donors whose samples were sequenced were randomly selected healthy volunteers, three of them men and five women. To determine HCMV serostatus, a commercial ELISA kit was used to detect HCMV-specific IgG in serum. Reads were demultiplexed and grouped by UMI with MIGEC, and clonotypes were assembled and quantified with MiTCR. To remove erroneous sequences, TCR cDNA sequences were retained only when supported by two or more reads. The tcR package was used for downstream repertoire analysis, and clonotypes were matched between fractions using CDR3 nucleotide sequence together with V segment. VDJmatch was used to annotate antigen specificity against VDJdb, with one amino acid substitution allowed in CDR3.

In this chain, TRBV24-1 is recombined with TRBJ2-2; 15 bases in the middle match TRBD2. This TCR came from a young woman in good health. The sample consisted of CD8+ T cells sorted from blood. The CDR3 has the sequence CATSDGTSGRTGELFF. At the DNA level, the sequence is TGTGCCACCAGTGACGGGACTAGCGGGAGGACCGGGGAGCTGTTTTTT.